What follows describes a single T cell receptor (beta chain). This entry comes from a study of blood T cell repertoires in COVID-19. Overall study: Samples taken during acute and convalescent COVID-19 were collected in the United States, Italy and Spain. Nucleic acid was either cDNA or gDNA, and it came from T cells, B-cell-depleted T cells, or PBMCs.

Germline CDR1 and CDR2: MDHEN and SYDVKM. The CDR3 is 14 residues long. V lost 2 bases to trimming and J lost 4 bases, with 9 bases between them. Authors' analysis steps: Amplification with reference gene primers provided the estimates of nucleated cell counts. Repertoires were generated with immunoSEQ multiplex PCR, while TCRdb's copy carries only in-frame clones and drops some. V and J calls and clone size follow that table, whereas D and trimming were derived from the DNA. The sample holds 50,000 to 55,000 clones, 87% seen once. This TCR was sampled from a man aged 50-60 years with acute or convalescent COVID-19. The chain uses TRBV28 and TRBJ1-5; D is undetermined. The sequencing sample was made of peripheral blood. The CDR3 DNA follows: TGTGCCAGCAGTTTAACTTTCGGGAATCAGCCCCAGCATTTT. Translation: CASSLTFGNQPQHF.